This entry describes one T cell receptor (beta chain). The record originates from a study of PD-1 blockade in classical Hodgkin lymphoma. There was relapse after autologous stem cell transplantation in every patient, and there was variation in brentuximab vedotin exposure. TCRdb's table, derived via immunoSEQ multiplex PCR, lists solely in-frame clones and lacks some. Altogether over 45,000 clones are present, around 67% being singletons, with the ten largest covering more than 12%. This TCR derives from a human donor with classical Hodgkin lymphoma. The sample here was peripheral blood mononuclear cells (PBMCs), taken before the second cycle of nivolumab.

The CDR3 bases are TGTGCCAGCAGCTTAGAGGCCATAACCGGGGAGCTGTTTTTT. As protein: CASSLEAITGELFF. The gene calls are TRBV7-8 and TRBJ2-2, with unresolved D. Germline CDR1 is SGHVS and CDR2 is FQNEAQ. The CDR3 runs 14 residues. V lost 1 base to trimming and J lost 5 bases, with 8 bases between them.